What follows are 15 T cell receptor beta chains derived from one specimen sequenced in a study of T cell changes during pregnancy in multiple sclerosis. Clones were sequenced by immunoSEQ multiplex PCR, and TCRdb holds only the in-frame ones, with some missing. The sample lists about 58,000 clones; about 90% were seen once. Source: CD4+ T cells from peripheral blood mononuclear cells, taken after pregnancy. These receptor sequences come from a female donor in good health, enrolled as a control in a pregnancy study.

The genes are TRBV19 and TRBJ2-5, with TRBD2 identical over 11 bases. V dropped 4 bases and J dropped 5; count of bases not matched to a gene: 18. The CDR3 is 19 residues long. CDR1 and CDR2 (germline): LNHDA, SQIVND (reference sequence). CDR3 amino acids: CASSTRMGRLAGLGETQYF. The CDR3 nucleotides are TGTGCCAGTAGTACAAGGATGGGGAGACTAGCGGGGCTGGGGGAGACCCAGTACTTC.

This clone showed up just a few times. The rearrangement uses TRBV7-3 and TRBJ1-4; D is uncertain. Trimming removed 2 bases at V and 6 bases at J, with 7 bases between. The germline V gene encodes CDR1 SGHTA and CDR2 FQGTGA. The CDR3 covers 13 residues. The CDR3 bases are TGTGCCAGCAGCTTAGGCCCAGATGAAAAACTGTTTTTT. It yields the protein CASSLGPDEKLFF.

The CDR3 spells CASSHRDTEAFF. The CDR3 DNA follows: TGTGCCAGCAGCCACAGGGACACTGAAGCTTTCTTT. The chain links TRBV5-5 to TRBJ1-1, with D perhaps TRBD1 (6 bases). Germline-derived CDR1 and CDR2 are SGHKS and YYEKEE (reference sequence). Trimming stripped 4 bases from V and 3 bases from J, with 7 bases between. The CDR3 totals 12 residues.

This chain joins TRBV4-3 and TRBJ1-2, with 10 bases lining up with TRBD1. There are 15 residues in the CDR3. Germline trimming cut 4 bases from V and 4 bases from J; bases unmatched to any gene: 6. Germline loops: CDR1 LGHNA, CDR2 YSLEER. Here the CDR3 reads CASSPRDRGSYGYTF. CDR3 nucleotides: TGCGCCAGCAGCCCCCGGGACAGGGGCTCCTATGGCTACACCTTC.

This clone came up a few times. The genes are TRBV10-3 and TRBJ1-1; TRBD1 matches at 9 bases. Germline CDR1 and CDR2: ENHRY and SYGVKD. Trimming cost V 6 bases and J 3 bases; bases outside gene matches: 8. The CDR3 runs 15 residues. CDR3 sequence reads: CAIRAWDREYTEAFF. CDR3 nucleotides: TGTGCCATCAGGGCTTGGGACAGGGAGTACACTGAAGCTTTCTTT.

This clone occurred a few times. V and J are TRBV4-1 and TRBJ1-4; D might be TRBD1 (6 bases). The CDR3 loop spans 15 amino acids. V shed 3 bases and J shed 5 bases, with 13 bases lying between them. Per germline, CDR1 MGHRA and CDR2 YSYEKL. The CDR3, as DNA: TGCGCCAGCAGCCAGATCGGGACAAAGAATGAAAAACTGTTTTTT. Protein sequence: CASSQIGTKNEKLFF.

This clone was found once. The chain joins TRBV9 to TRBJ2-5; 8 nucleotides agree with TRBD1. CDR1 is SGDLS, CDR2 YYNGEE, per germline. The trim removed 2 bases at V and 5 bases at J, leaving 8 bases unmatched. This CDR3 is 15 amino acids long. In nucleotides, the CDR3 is TGTGCCAGCAGCGTGGCGACAGGGGATGCGGAGACCCAGTACTTC. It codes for CASSVATGDAETQYF.

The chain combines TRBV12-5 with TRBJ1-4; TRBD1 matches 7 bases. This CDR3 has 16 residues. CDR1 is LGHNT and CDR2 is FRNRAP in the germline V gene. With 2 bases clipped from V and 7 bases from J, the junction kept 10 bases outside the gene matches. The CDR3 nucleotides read TGTGCTAGTGGTTTGCCTTACAGGGGAAGGGTTGAAAAACTGTTTTTT. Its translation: CASGLPYRGRVEKLFF.

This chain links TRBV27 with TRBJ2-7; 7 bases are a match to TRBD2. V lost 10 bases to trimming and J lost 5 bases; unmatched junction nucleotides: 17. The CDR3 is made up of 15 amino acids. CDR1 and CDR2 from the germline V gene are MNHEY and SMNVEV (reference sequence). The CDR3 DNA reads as TGTGCCACCACCAAAGCGGGGCCCCATCCGGACGAGCAGTACTTC. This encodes CATTKAGPHPDEQYF.

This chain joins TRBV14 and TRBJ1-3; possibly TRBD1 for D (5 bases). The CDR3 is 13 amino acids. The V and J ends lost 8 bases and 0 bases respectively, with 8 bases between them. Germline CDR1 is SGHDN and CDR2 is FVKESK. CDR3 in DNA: TGTGCCAGCGACAGAGCCTCTGGAAACACCATATATTTT. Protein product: CASDRASGNTIYF.

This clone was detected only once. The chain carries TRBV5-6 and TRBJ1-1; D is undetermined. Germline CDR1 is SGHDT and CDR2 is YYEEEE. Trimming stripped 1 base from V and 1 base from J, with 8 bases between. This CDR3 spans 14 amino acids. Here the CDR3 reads CASSLYEKNTEAFF. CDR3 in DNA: TGTGCCAGCAGCTTGTATGAGAAGAACACTGAAGCTTTCTTT.

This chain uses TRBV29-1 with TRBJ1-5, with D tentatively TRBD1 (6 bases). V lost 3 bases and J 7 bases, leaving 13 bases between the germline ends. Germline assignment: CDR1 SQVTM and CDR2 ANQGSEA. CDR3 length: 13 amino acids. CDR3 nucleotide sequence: TGCAGCGTTGAGTGGGGGCTAGGGCAGCCCCAGCATTTT. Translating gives CSVEWGLGQPQHF. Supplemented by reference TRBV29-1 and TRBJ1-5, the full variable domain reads SAVISQKPSRDICQRGTSLTIQCQVDSQVTMMFWYRQQPGQSLTLIATANQGSEATYESGFVIDKFPISRPNLTFSTLTVSNMSPEDSSIYLCSVEWGLGQPQHFGDGTRLSIL.

The CDR3 nucleotides read TGTGCCAGCAGCCCGGGACGGGGGGGCCTCTATGAGCAGTTCTTC. Its protein is CASSPGRGGLYEQFF. This rearrangement joins TRBV7-3 to TRBJ2-1; 8 positions agree with TRBD2. The CDR3 sequence is 15 residues long. Germline values: CDR1 SGHTA, CDR2 FQGTGA. Trimming removed 5 bases from V and 8 bases from J; junction bases left unmatched: 11.

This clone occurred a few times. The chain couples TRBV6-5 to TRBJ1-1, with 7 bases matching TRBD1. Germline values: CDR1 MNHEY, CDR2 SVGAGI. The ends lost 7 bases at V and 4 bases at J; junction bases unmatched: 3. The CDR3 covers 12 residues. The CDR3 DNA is TGTGCCAGCAACAGGGGAGGCACTGAAGCTTTCTTT. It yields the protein CASNRGGTEAFF.

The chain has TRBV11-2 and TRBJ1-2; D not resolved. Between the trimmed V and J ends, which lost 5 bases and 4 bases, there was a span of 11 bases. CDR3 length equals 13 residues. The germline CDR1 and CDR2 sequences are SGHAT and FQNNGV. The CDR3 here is CASSHDTIYGYTF. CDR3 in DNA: TGTGCCAGCAGCCATGACACGATCTATGGCTACACCTTC.